This T cell receptor (beta chain) was recovered during a study of metastatic and nonmetastatic thyroid tumors. Study as a whole: Both malignant and benign thyroid patients supplied peripheral blood and tumor or nodule tissue samples, across which the repertoires of these patients were then compared. Overall study results and limits: Benign nodules were reported to have significantly lower TCR beta diversity than malignant thyroid tumors, in blood and tumor.

This clone was detected only a few times. Its antigen is not known. TCRdb re-called the PCR reads via MiXCR. In the table there are about 36,000 clones, about a fifth of which are singletons. Thyroid surgery had not been preceded by any treatment in any patient. The germline V and J ends were trimmed by 6 bases and 8 bases, with 20 bases remaining between them. CDR3 length: 15 amino acids. Germline lookup yields CDR1 MNHNS and CDR2 SASEGT. The rearrangement joins TRBV6-1 to TRBJ1-5; D uncertain. The receptor was derived from a female donor with papillary thyroid cancer or a benign thyroid nodule (not recorded which). Some clones in this sample may be carry-over from other donors' samples. Input material: blood. CDR3 DNA: TGTGCCAGCAGCCTCGAAGGGTCGGAAAATAAGCCCCAGCATTTT. It codes for CASSLEGSENKPQHF.